The 15 T cell receptor beta chains presented below share a single source sample, sequenced in a study of OX40 agonist ivuxolimab in advanced cancers. Sequencing was performed with immunoSEQ multiplex PCR; in TCRdb, only in-frame clones are kept and a portion is missing. This sample has around 90,000 clones, with about 93% found just once. The specimen comprised CD4+ or CD8+ T cells sorted from blood, sampled in a trial of the OX40 agonist ivuxolimab. These receptors all stem from an adult with an advanced solid tumor such as melanoma, head and neck, liver or kidney cancer.

This sequence joins TRBV29-1 and TRBJ1-1; perhaps TRBD1 as D (5 bases). Trimming stripped 3 bases from V and 6 bases from J, with 14 bases between. CDR3 length equals 13 residues. Germline assignment: CDR1 SQVTM and CDR2 ANQGSEA. CDR3 nucleotide sequence: TGCAGCGTTGAGAAGGGGACGTCCGCTGAAGCTTTCTTT. It encodes CSVEKGTSAEAFF.

This clone was observed once. The chain employs TRBV11-1 and TRBJ1-5, with TRBD1 matching 9 bases. CDR1 is SGHAT and CDR2 is FQDESV in the germline V gene (reference sequence). The ends lost 5 bases at V and 0 bases at J; junction bases unmatched: 8. This CDR3 region has 17 residues. The CDR3 region is CASSSGQGIGSNQPQHF. CDR3 in DNA: TGTGCCAGCAGCAGTGGACAGGGGATCGGTAGCAATCAGCCCCAGCATTTT.

Points on this clone: This sample also contains other DNA sequences that code for the same CDR3. The V and J genes are TRBV28 and TRBJ1-5; 8 positions match TRBD1. The CDR3 is made up of 15 amino acids. CDR1 and CDR2 from the germline V gene are MDHEN and SYDVKM. V dropped 2 bases and J dropped 2; count of bases not matched to a gene: 2. The CDR3 DNA is TGTGCCAGCAGTTTACCGACAGGGGGCAATCAGCCCCAGCATTTT. It is translated as CASSLPTGGNQPQHF.

Points on this clone: At one end, the junction sequence differs from germline, possibly due to a read error. In DNA form, the CDR3 reads TGTGCCAGCAGTGAAGTCGTGGGACAGTCGGGCTTC. Translation: CASSEVVGQSGF. The chain uses TRBV2 and TRBJ2-7, with 7 nucleotides matching TRBD1. The CDR3 sequence is 12 residues long. Germline loops: CDR1 SNHLY, CDR2 FYNNEI.

The chain joins TRBV5-1 to TRBJ2-3; no reliable D call. V lost 2 bases and J 0 bases, leaving 10 bases between the germline ends. Germline CDR1 SGHRS, CDR2 YFSETQ. The CDR3 contains 15 residues. The CDR3 nucleotides are TGCGCCAGCAGCTTAAGCGCCGCTAGCACAGATACGCAGTATTTT. This codes for CASSLSAASTDTQYF.

The rearrangement links TRBV4-1 to TRBJ2-2; weak D call: TRBD1 (6 bases). Germline lookup yields CDR1 MGHRA and CDR2 YSYEKL. This CDR3 region has 16 residues. V was trimmed by 0 bases and J by 4 bases, leaving 12 bases between them. The CDR3 nucleotides read TGCGCCAGCAGCCAAGATGCAGGGGCTGCCACCGGGGAGCTGTTTTTT. Amino acid sequence: CASSQDAGAATGELFF.

This rearrangement joins TRBV28 to TRBJ2-2; the D is unclear. Germline lookup yields CDR1 MDHEN and CDR2 SYDVKM. This CDR3 has 11 amino acids. V lost 10 bases to trimming and J lost 4 bases, with 7 bases between them. CDR3 nucleotides: TGTGCCACCCAGGCCACCGGGGAGCTGTTTTTT. Translation gives CATQATGELFF.

As DNA, the CDR3 is TGTGCCAGCAGTACGAGCGGGAGCCACTCCTACGAGCAGTACTTC. Residues: CASSTSGSHSYEQYF. The gene calls are TRBV28 and TRBJ2-7; TRBD2 agrees at 8 bases. There are 15 residues in the CDR3. CDR1 MDHEN and CDR2 SYDVKM come from the germline V gene. J gave up 0 bases and V 5 bases, and 6 bases lay outside the gene matches.

J is TRBJ1-4 and V is TRBV5-6; no clear D gene. Germline V gives CDR1 SGHDT, CDR2 YYEEEE. V lost 7 bases and J 8 bases, leaving 24 bases between the germline ends. CDR3 length: 16 residues. The CDR3 nucleotides read TGTGCCAGCTCCTTACGGGTCTCCACGAGGAACGAAAAACTGTTTTTT. Translation gives CASSLRVSTRNEKLFF. The full variable domain, in which reference TRBV5-6 and TRBJ1-4 provide the parts outside the CDR3, is DAGVTQSPTHLIKTRGQQVTLRCSPKSGHDTVSWYQQALGQGPQFIFQYYEEEERQRGNFPDRFSGHQFPNYSSELNVNALLLGDSALYLCASSLRVSTRNEKLFFGSGTQLSVL.

The chain employs TRBV20-1 and TRBJ2-1; TRBD2 agrees at 8 bases. Per the germline V gene, CDR1 is DFQATT and CDR2 is SNEGSKA (reference sequence). The trim removed 6 bases at V and 9 bases at J, leaving 4 bases unmatched. CDR3 length: 11 amino acids. CDR3: CSARLASEQFF. The CDR3 DNA reads TGCAGTGCCAGACTAGCGAGTGAGCAGTTCTTC.

V and J are TRBV6-6 and TRBJ2-7; 9 positions match TRBD1. V lost 6 bases and J lost 11; bases outside the gene matches: 8. Germline V gene data show CDR1 as MNHNY and CDR2 as SVGAGI (reference sequence). CDR3 length: 12 residues. CDR3 sequence: CASRRDRDPEYF. CDR3 nucleotides: TGTGCCAGCAGGCGGGACAGGGACCCGGAGTACTTC.

The V call is TRBV19, the J call TRBJ1-5; TRBD1 agrees at 9 bases. Germline V CDR1 and CDR2: LNHDA, SQIVND (reference sequence). The CDR3 runs 15 residues. Trimming took 8 bases from V and 2 from J; bases not matched to a gene: 7. CDR3 amino acids: CASGEGTGRNQPQHF. The CDR3 DNA is TGTGCCAGTGGGGAGGGGACAGGGCGCAATCAGCCCCAGCATTTT.

V is TRBV11-2 and J is TRBJ1-2; TRBD1 is a possible D gene (5 bases). This CDR3 has 15 residues. The ends were cut back, 8 bases at V and 4 bases at J, with 20 bases in the middle. CDR1 and CDR2 from the germline V gene are SGHAT and FQNNGV. The CDR3: CASDNYGRDGYGYTF. CDR3 coding DNA: TGTGCCAGCGATAATTATGGCAGGGACGGCTATGGCTACACCTTC.

The V call is TRBV6-1, the J call TRBJ1-2, with D tentatively TRBD1 (6 bases). Germline V gene data show CDR1 as MNHNS and CDR2 as SASEGT. V lost 7 bases, J lost 8 bases, and 14 bases lay in between. The CDR3 has 12 residues. The CDR3 coding sequence is TGTGCCAGCACAATTAACAGGGCCGGCTACACCTTC. This translates into CASTINRAGYTF.

In the case of this clone: Germline and junction disagree at one end, which may indicate a read error. This chain connects TRBV28 to TRBJ1-1; D gene ambiguous. The V gene's germline CDR1 is MDHEN and CDR2 SYDVKM. The CDR3 covers 14 residues. The CDR3 sequence is CAGSLRVVNTEAFF. CDR3 sequence (DNA): TGTGCCGGCAGTTTGAGGGTGGTGAACACTGAAGCTTTCTTT.